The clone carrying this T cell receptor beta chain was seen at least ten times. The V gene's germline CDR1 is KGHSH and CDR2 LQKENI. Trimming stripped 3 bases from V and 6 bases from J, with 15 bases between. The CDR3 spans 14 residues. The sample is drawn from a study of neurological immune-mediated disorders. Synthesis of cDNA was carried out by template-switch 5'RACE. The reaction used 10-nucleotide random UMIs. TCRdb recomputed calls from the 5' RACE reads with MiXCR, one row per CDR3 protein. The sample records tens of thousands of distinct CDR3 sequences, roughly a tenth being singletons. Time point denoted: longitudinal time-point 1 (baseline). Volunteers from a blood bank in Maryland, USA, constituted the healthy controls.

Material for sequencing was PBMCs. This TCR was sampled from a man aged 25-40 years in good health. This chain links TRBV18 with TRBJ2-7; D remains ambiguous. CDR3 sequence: CASSPGLNNGEQYF. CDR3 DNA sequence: TGTGCCAGCTCACCCGGGCTAAATAATGGCGAGCAGTACTTC.